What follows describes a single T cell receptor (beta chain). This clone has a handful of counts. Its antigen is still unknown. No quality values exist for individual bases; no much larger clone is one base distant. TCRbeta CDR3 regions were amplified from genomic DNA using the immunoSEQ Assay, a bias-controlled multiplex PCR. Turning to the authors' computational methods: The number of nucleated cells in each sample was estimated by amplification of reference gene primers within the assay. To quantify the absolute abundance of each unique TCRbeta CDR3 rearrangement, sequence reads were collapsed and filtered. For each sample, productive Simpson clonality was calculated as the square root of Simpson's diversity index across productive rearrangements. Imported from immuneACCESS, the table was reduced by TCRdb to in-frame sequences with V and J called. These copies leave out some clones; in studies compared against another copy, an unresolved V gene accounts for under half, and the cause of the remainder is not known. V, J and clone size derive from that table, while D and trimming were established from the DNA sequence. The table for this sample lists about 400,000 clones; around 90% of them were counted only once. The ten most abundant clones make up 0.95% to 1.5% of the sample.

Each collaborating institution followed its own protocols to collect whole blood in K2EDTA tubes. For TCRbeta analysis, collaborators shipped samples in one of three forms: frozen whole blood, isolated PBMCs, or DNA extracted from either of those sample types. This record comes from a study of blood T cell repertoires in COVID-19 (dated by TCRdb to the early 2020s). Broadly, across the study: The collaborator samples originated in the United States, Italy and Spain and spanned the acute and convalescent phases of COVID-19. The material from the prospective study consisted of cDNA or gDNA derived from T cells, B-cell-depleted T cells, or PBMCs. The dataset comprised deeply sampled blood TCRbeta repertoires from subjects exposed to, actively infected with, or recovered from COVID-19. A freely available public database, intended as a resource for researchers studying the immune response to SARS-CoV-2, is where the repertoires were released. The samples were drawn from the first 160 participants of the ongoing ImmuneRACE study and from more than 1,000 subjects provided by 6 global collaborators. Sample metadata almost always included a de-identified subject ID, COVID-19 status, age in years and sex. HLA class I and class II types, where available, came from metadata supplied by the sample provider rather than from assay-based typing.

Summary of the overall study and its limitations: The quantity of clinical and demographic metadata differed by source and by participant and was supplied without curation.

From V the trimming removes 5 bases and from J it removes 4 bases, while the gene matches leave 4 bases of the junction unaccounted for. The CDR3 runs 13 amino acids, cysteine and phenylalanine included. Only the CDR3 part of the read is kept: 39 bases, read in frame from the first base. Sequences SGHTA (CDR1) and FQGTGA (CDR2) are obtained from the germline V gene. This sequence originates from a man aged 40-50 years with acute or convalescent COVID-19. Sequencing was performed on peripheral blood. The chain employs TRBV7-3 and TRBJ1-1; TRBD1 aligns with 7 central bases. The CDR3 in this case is CASSQQGGTEAFF. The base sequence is TGTGCCAGCAGCCAGCAGGGGGGCACTGAAGCTTTCTTT.